Listed below are T cell receptor beta chains from one sample, sequenced in a study of blood T cell repertoires in COVID-19. TCRdb's table, derived via immunoSEQ multiplex PCR, lists solely in-frame clones and lacks some. Among roughly 150,000 clones listed, around 92% were seen once. Sequenced: peripheral blood. These receptors originate from a man aged 60 to 75 with acute or convalescent COVID-19. Each CDR3 is given with its conserved first and last residue. Each record gives: D gene, J gene, V gene, CDR3 DNA, CDR3 protein. A D gene is named only where the DNA matches it firmly.

d_call: -; j_call: TRBJ2-7; v_call: TRBV7-7; cdr3_nt: TGTGCCAGCAGCTTAGACAGGTCCTACGAGCAGTACTTC; cdr3_aa: CASSLDRSYEQYF
d_call: TRBD1; j_call: TRBJ1-2; v_call: TRBV29-1; cdr3_nt: TGCAGCGGACAGGGGGCAGTCGGCTACACCTTC; cdr3_aa: CSGQGAVGYTF
d_call: -; j_call: TRBJ1-3; v_call: TRBV5-1; cdr3_nt: TGCGCCAGCAGCGGAAAACAGGGTCTGGCCGGAAACACCATATATTTT; cdr3_aa: CASSGKQGLAGNTIYF
d_call: TRBD1; j_call: TRBJ1-1; v_call: TRBV7-6; cdr3_nt: TGTGCCAGCAGCCCCGGGACAGGGGTTAGAATGAACACTGAAGCTTTCTTT; cdr3_aa: CASSPGTGVRMNTEAFF
d_call: -; j_call: TRBJ1-2; v_call: TRBV7-9; cdr3_nt: TGTGCCAGCAGCTCCAAACCCGCCCAGGCTTCAGGAGGCTACACCTTC; cdr3_aa: CASSSKPAQASGGYTF
d_call: TRBD2; j_call: TRBJ2-3; v_call: TRBV7-8; cdr3_nt: TGTGCCAGCAGCCCGACGAGACTAGCGTCACACACAGATACGCAGTATTTT; cdr3_aa: CASSPTRLASHTDTQYF
d_call: -; j_call: TRBJ2-4; v_call: TRBV29-1; cdr3_nt: TGCAGCGTTGGGGGGCCGGGGTCGGCCAAAAACATTCAGTACTTC; cdr3_aa: CSVGGPGSAKNIQYF
d_call: -; j_call: TRBJ1-6; v_call: TRBV3-1/TRBV3-2; cdr3_nt: TGTGCCAGCAGCCAACTTGGGACGGGGGATTCACCCCTCCACTTT; cdr3_aa: CASSQLGTGDSPLHF
d_call: TRBD2; j_call: TRBJ2-3; v_call: TRBV6-5; cdr3_nt: TGTGCCAGCAGTTCCAACCCGGGACTACCCACAGATACGCAGTATTTT; cdr3_aa: CASSSNPGLPTDTQYF
d_call: -; j_call: TRBJ2-3; v_call: TRBV30; cdr3_nt: TGTGCCTGGATTGTCCTCGGCCTCCGACACACAGATACGCAGTATTTT; cdr3_aa: CAWIVLGLRHTDTQYF
d_call: TRBD1; j_call: TRBJ1-6; v_call: TRBV10-1; cdr3_nt: TGCGCCAGCAGTCTCACGAGACAGGGATCAAGCTCCTATAATTCACCCCTCCACTTT; cdr3_aa: CASSLTRQGSSSYNSPLHF
d_call: TRBD2; j_call: TRBJ2-1; v_call: TRBV6-2/TRBV6-3; cdr3_nt: TGTGCCAGCAGTTACCGCGGACTAGAGGGTCCGTTCTTC; cdr3_aa: CASSYRGLEGPFF
d_call: TRBD1; j_call: TRBJ2-7; v_call: TRBV11-2; cdr3_nt: TGTGCCAGCAGCTTATTTGTAGGGGACAGGGGTTCTAACGAGCAGTACTTC; cdr3_aa: CASSLFVGDRGSNEQYF
d_call: TRBD1; j_call: TRBJ1-4; v_call: TRBV20-1; cdr3_nt: TGCAGTGCTAGTGCGGGCACAGGGGCAACTAATGAAAAACTGTTTTTT; cdr3_aa: CSASAGTGATNEKLFF
d_call: TRBD1; j_call: TRBJ1-1; v_call: TRBV5-6; cdr3_nt: TGTGCCAGCAGCTTGCTCTCGGACAGGGAAGCTTTCTTT; cdr3_aa: CASSLLSDREAFF